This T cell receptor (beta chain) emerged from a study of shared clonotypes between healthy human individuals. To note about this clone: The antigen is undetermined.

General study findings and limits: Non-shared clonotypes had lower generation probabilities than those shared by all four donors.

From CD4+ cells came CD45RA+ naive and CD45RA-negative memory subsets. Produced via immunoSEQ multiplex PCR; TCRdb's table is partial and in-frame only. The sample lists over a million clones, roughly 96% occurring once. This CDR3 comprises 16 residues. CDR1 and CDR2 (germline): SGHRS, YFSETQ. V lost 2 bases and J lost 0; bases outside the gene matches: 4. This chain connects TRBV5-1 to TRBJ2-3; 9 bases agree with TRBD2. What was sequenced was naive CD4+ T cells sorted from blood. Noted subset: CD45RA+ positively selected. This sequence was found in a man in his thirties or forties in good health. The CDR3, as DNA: TGCGCCAGCAGCTTAGTGACTAGCGGTAGCACAGATACGCAGTATTTT. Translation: CASSLVTSGSTDTQYF.